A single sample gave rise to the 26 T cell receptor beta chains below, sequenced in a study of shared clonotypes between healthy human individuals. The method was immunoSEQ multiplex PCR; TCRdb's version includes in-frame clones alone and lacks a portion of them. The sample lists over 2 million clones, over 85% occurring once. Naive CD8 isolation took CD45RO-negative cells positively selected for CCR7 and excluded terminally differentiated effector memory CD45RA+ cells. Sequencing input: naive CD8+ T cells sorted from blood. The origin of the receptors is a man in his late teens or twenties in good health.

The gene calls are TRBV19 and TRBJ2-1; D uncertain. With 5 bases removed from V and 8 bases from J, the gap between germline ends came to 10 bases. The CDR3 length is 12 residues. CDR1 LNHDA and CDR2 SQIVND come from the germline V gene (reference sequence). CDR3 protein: CASSPRTHEQFF. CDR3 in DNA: TGTGCCAGTAGTCCTCGGACCCATGAGCAGTTCTTC.

In nucleotides, the CDR3 is TGCGCCAGCAGCTTGGAGGGCGGGCCGTTTGACAATGAGCAGTTCTTC. Translated, it gives CASSLEGGPFDNEQFF. This rearrangement joins TRBV5-1 to TRBJ2-1; D is possibly TRBD2 (5 bases). Germline CDR1 reads SGHRS; CDR2 reads YFSETQ. The CDR3 runs 16 residues. The germline V and J ends were trimmed by 0 bases and 5 bases, with 15 bases remaining between them.

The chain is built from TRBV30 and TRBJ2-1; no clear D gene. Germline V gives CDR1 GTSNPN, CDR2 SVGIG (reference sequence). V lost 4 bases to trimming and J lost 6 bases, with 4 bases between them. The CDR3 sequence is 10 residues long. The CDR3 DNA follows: TGTGCCTGGACCGGCAATGAGCAGTTCTTC. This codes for CAWTGNEQFF.

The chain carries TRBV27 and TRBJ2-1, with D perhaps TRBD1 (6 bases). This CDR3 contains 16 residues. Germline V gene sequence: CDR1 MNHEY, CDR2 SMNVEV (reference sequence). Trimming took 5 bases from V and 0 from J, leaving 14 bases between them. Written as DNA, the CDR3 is TGTGCCAGCAGTCCATCCACAGGGATCTCCTACAATGAGCAGTTCTTC. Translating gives CASSPSTGISYNEQFF.

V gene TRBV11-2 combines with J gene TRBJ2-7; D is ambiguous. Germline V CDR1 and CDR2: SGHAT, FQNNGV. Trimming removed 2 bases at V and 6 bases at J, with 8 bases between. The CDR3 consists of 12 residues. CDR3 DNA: TGTGCCAGCAGCTTATTGCAGCCCGAGCAGTACTTC. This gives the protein CASSLLQPEQYF.

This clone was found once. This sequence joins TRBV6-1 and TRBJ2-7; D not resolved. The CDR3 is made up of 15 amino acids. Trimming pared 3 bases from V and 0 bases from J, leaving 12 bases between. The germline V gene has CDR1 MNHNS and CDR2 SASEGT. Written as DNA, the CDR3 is TGTGCCAGCAGTGAGAAAATCCTAAGCTCCTACGAGCAGTACTTC. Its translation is CASSEKILSSYEQYF.

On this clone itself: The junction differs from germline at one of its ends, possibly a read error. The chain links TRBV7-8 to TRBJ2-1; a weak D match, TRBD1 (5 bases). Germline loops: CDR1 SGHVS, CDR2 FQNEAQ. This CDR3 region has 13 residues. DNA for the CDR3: TGTGCCAGCAGCTTCGGTCAGGGTATGGAGCGGTTCTTC. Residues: CASSFGQGMERFF. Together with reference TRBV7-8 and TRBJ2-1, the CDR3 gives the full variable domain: GAGVSQSPRYKVAKRGQDVALRCDPISGHVSLFWYQQALGQGPEFLTYFQNEAQLDKSGLPSDRFFAERPEGSVSTLKIQRTQQEDSAVYLCASSFGQGMERFFGPGTRLTVL.

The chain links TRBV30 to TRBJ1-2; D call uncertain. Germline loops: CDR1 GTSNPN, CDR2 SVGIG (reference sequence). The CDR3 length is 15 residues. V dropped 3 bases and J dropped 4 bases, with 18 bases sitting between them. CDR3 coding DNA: TGTGCCTGGAGACCAAGCCCTCTGGGGATCTATGGCTACACCTTC. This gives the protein CAWRPSPLGIYGYTF.

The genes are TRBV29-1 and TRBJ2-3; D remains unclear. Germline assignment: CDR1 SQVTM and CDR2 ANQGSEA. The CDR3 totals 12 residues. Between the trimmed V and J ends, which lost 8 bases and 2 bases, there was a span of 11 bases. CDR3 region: CSTRTDTDTQYF. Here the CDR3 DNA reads TGCAGCACTCGGACGGACACAGATACGCAGTATTTT.

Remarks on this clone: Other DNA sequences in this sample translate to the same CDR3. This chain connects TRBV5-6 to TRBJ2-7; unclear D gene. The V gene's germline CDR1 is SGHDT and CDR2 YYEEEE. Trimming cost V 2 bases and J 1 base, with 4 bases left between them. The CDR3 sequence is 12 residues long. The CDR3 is CASSFASYEQYF. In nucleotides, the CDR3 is TGTGCCAGCAGCTTCGCTTCCTACGAGCAGTACTTC.

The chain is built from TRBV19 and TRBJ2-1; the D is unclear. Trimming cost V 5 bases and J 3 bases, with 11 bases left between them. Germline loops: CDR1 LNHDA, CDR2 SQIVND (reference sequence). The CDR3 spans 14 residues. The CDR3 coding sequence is TGTGCCAGTAGTTATTATAACTTCTACAATGAGCAGTTCTTC. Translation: CASSYYNFYNEQFF.

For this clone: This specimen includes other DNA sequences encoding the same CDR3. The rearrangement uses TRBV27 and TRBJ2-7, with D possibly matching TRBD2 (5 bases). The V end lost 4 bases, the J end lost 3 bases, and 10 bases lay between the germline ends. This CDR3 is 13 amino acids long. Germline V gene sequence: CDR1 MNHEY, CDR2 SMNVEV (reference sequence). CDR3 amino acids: CASSSPGYYEQYF. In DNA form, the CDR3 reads TGTGCCAGCAGTTCCCCGGGGTACTACGAGCAGTACTTC.

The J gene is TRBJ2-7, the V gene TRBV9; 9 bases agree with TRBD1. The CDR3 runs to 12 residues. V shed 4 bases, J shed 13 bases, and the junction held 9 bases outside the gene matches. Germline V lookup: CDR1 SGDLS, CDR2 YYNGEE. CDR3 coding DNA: TGTGCCAGCAGCTCCGCCGGGACAGGGCTATACTTC. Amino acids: CASSSAGTGLYF.

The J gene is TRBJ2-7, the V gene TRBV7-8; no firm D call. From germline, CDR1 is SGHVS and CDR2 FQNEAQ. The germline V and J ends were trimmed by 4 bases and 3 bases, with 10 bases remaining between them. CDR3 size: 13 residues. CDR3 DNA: TGTGCCAGCAGCTCTCCAGAAGGCTACGAGCAGTACTTC. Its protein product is CASSSPEGYEQYF.

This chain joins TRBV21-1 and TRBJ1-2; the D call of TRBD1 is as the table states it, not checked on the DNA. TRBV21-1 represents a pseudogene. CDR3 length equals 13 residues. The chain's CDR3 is CASSPPGGRSYTF. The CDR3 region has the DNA TGTGCCAGCAGCCCCCCAGGGGGCAGAAGCTACACCTTC.

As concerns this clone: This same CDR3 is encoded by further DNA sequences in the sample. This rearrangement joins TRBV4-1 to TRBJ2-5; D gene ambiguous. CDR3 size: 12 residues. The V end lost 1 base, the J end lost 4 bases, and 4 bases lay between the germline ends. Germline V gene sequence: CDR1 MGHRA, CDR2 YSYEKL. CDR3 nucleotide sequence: TGCGCCAGCAGCCAAGCGGGAGAGACCCAGTACTTC. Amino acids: CASSQAGETQYF.

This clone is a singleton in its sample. Here the CDR3 reads CASSTTLTGGYNEQFF. In nucleotides, the CDR3 is TGTGCCAGCAGTACCACTTTAACGGGGGGTTACAATGAGCAGTTCTTC. The chain carries TRBV28 and TRBJ2-1; TRBD2 aligns across 7 bases. Losses at the gene ends were 5 bases for V and 4 bases for J; bases not matched to a gene: 11. The germline gives CDR1 MDHEN, CDR2 SYDVKM. The CDR3 consists of 16 residues.

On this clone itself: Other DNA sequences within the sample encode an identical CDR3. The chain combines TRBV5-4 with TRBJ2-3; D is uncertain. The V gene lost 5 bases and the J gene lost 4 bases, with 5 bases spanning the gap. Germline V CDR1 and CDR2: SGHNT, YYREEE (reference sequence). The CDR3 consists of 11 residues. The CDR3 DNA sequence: TGTGCCAGCAGAGGGCCAGATACGCAGTATTTT. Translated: CASRGPDTQYF. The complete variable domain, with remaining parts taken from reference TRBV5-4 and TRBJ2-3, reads ETGVTQSPTHLIKTRGQQVTLRCSSQSGHNTVSWYQQALGQGPQFIFQYYREEENGRGNFPPRFSGLQFPNYSSELNVNALELDDSALYLCASRGPDTQYFGPGTRLTVL.

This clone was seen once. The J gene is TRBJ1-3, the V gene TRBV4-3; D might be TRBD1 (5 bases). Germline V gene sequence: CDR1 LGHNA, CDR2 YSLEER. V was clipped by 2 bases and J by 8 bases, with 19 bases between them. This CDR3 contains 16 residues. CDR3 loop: CASSQLRDPRGDTIYF. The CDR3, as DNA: TGCGCCAGCAGCCAACTAAGGGACCCACGAGGAGACACCATATATTTT.

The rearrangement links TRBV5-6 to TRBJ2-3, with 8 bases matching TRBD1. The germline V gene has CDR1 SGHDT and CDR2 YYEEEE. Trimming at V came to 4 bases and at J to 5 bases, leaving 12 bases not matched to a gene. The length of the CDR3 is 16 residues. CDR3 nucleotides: TGTGCCAGCAGCCCCCCCCCGACAGGGGCCGGAGATACGCAGTATTTT. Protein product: CASSPPPTGAGDTQYF.

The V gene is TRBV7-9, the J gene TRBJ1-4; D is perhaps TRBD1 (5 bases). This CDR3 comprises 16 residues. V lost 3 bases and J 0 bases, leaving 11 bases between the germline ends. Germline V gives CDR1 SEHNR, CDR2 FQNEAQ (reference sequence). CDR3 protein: CASSFEGLPTNEKLFF. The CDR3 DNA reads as TGTGCCAGCAGCTTTGAGGGGCTACCAACTAATGAAAAACTGTTTTTT.

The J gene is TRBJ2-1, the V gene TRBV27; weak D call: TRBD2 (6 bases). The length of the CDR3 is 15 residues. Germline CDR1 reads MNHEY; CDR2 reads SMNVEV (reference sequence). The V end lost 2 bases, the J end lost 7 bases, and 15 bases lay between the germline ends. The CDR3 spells CASSLGPGLPNEQFF. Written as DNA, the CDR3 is TGTGCCAGCAGTTTAGGGCCGGGACTGCCAAATGAGCAGTTCTTC.

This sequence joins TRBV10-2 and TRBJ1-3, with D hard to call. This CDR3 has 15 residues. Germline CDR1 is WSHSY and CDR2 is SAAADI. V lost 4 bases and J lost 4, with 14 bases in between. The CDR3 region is CASSGSEDAGNTIYF. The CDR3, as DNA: TGCGCCAGCAGTGGGTCGGAGGACGCAGGAAACACCATATATTTT.

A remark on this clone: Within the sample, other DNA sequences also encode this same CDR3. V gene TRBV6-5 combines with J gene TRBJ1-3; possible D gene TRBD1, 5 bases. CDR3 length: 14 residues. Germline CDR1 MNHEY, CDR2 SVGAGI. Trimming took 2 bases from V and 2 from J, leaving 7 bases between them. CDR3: CASSYLGAGNTIYF. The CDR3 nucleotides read TGTGCCAGCAGTTACCTAGGGGCTGGAAACACCATATATTTT.

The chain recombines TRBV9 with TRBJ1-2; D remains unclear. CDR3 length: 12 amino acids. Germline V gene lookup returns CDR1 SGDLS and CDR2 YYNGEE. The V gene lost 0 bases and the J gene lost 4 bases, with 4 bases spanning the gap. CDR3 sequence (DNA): TGTGCCAGCAGCGTAGCGGGCTATGGCTACACCTTC. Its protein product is CASSVAGYGYTF. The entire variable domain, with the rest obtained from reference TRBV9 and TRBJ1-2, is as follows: DSGVTQTPKHLITATGQRVTLRCSPRSGDLSVYWYQQSLDQGLQFLIQYYNGEERAKGNILERFSAQQFPDLHSELNLSSLELGDSALYFCASSVAGYGYTFGSGTRLTVV.

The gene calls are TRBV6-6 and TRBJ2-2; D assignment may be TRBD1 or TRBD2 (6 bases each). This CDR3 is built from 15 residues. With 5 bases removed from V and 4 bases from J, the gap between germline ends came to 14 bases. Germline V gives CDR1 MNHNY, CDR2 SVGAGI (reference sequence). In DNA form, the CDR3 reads TGTGCCAGCAGTAAGGCGGGACAAATCACCGGGGAGCTGTTTTTT. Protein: CASSKAGQITGELFF.